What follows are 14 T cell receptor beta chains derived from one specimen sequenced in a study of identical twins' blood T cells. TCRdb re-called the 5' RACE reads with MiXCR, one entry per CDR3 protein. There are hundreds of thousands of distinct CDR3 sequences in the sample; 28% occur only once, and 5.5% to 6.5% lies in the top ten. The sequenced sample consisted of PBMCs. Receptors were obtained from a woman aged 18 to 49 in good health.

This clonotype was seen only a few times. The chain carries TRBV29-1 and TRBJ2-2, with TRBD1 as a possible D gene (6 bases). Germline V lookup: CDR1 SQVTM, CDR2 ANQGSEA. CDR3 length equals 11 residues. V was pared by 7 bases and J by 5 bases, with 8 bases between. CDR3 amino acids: CSGGRTGELFF. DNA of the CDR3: TGCAGCGGGGGGCGGACCGGGGAGCTGTTTTTT.

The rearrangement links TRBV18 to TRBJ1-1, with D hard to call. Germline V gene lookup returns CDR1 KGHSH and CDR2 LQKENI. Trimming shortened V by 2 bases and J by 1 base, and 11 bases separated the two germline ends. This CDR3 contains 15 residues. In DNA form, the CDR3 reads TGTGCCAGCTCACCAATTGCAGGATCGAACACTGAAGCTTTCTTT. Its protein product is CASSPIAGSNTEAFF.

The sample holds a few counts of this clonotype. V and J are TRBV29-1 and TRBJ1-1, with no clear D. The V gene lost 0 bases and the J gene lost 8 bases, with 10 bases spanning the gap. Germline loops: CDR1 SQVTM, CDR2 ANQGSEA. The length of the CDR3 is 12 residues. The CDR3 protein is CSVEDPNPEAFF. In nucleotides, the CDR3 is TGCAGCGTTGAAGATCCTAACCCCGAAGCTTTCTTT.

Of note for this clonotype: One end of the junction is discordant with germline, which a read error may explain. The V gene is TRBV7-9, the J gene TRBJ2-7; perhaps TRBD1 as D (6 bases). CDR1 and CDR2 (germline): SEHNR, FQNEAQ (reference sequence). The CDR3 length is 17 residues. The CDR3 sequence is CAGSPRGYRQGKDEQYF. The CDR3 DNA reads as TGTGCCGGCAGCCCTAGAGGGTATCGGCAGGGGAAGGACGAGCAGTACTTC.

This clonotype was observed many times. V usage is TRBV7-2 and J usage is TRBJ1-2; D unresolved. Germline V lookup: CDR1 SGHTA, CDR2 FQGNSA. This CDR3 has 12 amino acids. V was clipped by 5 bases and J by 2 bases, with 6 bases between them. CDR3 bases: TGTGCCAGCAGCGAAAACAACTATGGCTACACCTTC. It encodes CASSENNYGYTF.

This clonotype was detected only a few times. The CDR3 sequence is CASTERWRGDTGELFF. The DNA for the CDR3 is TGTGCCAGTACCGAAAGGTGGAGGGGTGACACCGGGGAGCTGTTTTTT. The rearrangement uses TRBV19 and TRBJ2-2; a weak D match, TRBD2 (6 bases). Germline CDR1 is LNHDA and CDR2 is SQIVND (reference sequence). The CDR3 extends over 16 amino acids. The V and J ends lost 7 bases and 3 bases respectively, with 18 bases between them.

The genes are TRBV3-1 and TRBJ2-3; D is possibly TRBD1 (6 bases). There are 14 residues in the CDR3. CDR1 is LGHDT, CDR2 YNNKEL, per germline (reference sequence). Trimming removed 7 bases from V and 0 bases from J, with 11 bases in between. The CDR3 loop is CASNRAASTDTQYF. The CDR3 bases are TGTGCCAGCAACAGGGCGGCTAGCACAGATACGCAGTATTTT.

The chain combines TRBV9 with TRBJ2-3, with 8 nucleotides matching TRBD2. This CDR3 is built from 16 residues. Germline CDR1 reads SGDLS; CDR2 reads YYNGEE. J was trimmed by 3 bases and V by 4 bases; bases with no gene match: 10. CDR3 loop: CASSPWGKRGTDTQYF. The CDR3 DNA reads TGTGCCAGCAGCCCCTGGGGTAAGCGGGGGACAGATACGCAGTATTTT.

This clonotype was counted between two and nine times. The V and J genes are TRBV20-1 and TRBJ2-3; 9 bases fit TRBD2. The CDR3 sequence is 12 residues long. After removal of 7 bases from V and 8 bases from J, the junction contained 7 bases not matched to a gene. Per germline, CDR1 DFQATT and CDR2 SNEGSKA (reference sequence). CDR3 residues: CSVQRGARTQYF. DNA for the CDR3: TGCAGTGTCCAGCGGGGGGCCCGTACGCAGTATTTT.

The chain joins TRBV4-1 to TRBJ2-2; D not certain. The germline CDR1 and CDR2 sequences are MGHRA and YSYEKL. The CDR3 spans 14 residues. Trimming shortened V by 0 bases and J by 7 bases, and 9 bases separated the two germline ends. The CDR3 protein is CASSQDRTDGELFF. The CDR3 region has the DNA TGCGCCAGCAGCCAAGATCGAACAGACGGGGAGCTGTTTTTT.

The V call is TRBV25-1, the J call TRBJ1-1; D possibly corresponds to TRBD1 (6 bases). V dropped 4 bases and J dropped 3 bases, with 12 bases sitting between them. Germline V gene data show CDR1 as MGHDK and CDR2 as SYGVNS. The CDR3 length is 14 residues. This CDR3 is CASSAPGGHTEAFF. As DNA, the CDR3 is TGTGCCAGCAGTGCTCCGGGGGGGCACACTGAAGCTTTCTTT.

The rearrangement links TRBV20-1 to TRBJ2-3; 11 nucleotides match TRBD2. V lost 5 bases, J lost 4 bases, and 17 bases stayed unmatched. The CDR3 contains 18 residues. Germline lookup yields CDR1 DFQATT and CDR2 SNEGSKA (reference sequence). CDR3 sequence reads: CSAHSGLAELSPPDTQYF. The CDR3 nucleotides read TGCAGTGCTCACTCGGGACTAGCGGAATTGAGTCCGCCAGATACGCAGTATTTT.

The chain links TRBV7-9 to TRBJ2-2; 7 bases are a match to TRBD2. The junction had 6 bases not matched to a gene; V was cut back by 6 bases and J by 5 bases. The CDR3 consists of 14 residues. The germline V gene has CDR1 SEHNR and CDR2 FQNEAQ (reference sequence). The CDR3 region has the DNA TGTGCCAGCAGGATCGGACTAGGGACCGGGGAGCTGTTTTTT. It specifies CASRIGLGTGELFF.

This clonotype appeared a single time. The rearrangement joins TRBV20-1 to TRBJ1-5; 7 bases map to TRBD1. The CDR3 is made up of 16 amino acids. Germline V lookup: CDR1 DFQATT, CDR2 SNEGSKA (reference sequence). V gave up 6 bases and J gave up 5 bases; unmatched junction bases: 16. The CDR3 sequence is CSAPPGGGGSDQPQHF. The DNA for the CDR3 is TGCAGTGCCCCACCAGGGGGTGGAGGTTCCGATCAGCCCCAGCATTTT.